The present T cell receptor (beta chain) was sequenced within a study of blood T cell repertoires in COVID-19. As for the study in general: The origin of the acute and convalescent COVID-19 samples was the United States, Italy and Spain.

The method was immunoSEQ multiplex PCR; TCRdb's version includes in-frame clones alone and lacks a portion of them. The sample lists about 480,000 clones, around 88% occurring once. During active infection, Seattle patients enrolled and were then monitored through disease. The CDR3 sequence is 15 residues long. Germline-derived CDR1 and CDR2 are SGHNT and YYREEE (reference sequence). Trimming removed 1 base from V and 6 bases from J; junction bases left unmatched: 5. The TCR sequence derives from a woman in her fifties or sixties with COVID-19, enrolled during active disease. Sequencing was done on a sample of peripheral blood. This chain links TRBV5-4 with TRBJ1-1, with TRBD1 matching over 11 bases. CDR3: CASSLIGQGAPEAFF. CDR3 nucleotides: TGTGCCAGCAGCTTGATAGGACAGGGGGCCCCTGAAGCTTTCTTT.